This TCR beta chain was found in a study of memory CD4+ T cells and cytomegalovirus serostatus. Germline V gives CDR1 MGHDK, CDR2 SYGVNS. There are 14 residues in the CDR3. V gave up 3 bases and J gave up 2 bases, with 10 bases separating them. Single viable CD3+CD4+CD8-CD45RO+ cells were sorted as the memory CD4+ T cells. Serostatus was set by detecting CMV pp150, pp28, p38, p52 IgG. Repertoires were generated with immunoSEQ multiplex PCR, while TCRdb's copy carries only in-frame clones and drops some. The repertoire holds 25,000 to 30,000 clones, with 70% to 80% as singletons. The J gene is TRBJ1-2, the V gene TRBV25-1; D unresolved. The TCR originated in an adult in good health and CMV-seronegative. Material: memory CD4+ T cells from blood. The CDR3 bases are TGTGCCAGCAGTGAGTACCGTCAGAACTATGGCTACACCTTC. Residues: CASSEYRQNYGYTF.